The 25 T cell receptor beta chains below all came from one sample that was sequenced in a study of cytomegalovirus exposure and HLA in healthy donors. This PCR relied on a set of 60 Vbeta primers and 13 Jbeta primers. Generated by immunoSEQ multiplex PCR, the TCRdb table keeps only in-frame clones and is missing some. This table holds 110,000 to 150,000 clones, around 72% found once. The sample consisted of PBMCs. The source is a man between 18 and 35 years old in good health and CMV-seropositive.

This clone is a singleton in its sample. This chain joins TRBV2 and TRBJ1-1; a possible D gene is TRBD1 (5 bases). Germline loops: CDR1 SNHLY, CDR2 FYNNEI. This CDR3 has 14 residues. Trimming removed 2 bases from V and 3 bases from J, with 10 bases in between. DNA for the CDR3: TGTGCCAGCAGTGAACAGGGTCGGGACACTGAAGCTTTCTTT. It codes for CASSEQGRDTEAFF.

The J gene is TRBJ1-5, the V gene TRBV12-2; the table names TRBD1, a call not compared with the DNA. TRBV12-2 is a documented pseudogene. There are 15 residues in the CDR3. The CDR3 sequence: CASRLPVYSNQPQHF. The CDR3 DNA reads as TGTGCAAGTCGCTTACCAGTTTATAGCAATCAGCCCCAGCATTTT.

The chain employs TRBV5-1 and TRBJ2-3; 12 bases fit TRBD2. Germline V gives CDR1 SGHRS, CDR2 YFSETQ. V dropped 4 bases and J dropped 0; count of bases not matched to a gene: 9. The CDR3 has 18 amino acids. The CDR3, as DNA: TGCGCCAGCAGCCCGCTAGCGGGGGGGACTCCTAGCACAGATACGCAGTATTTT. Protein sequence: CASSPLAGGTPSTDTQYF.

The chain is built from TRBV6-6 and TRBJ2-2, with 7 nucleotides matching TRBD1. Trimming removed 6 bases from V and 6 bases from J; junction bases left unmatched: 13. The CDR3 is made up of 16 amino acids. The germline V gene has CDR1 MNHNY and CDR2 SVGAGI (reference sequence). The CDR3 reads CASRALQGSSPGELFF. CDR3 nucleotide sequence: TGTGCCAGCAGAGCCCTACAGGGGAGTTCTCCCGGGGAGCTGTTTTTT.

This clone was detected a few times. The CDR3 coding sequence is TGTGCCAGCAGCTTGGCCGAGGGGGCGGGGAACCAAGAGACCCAGTACTTC. Protein: CASSLAEGAGNQETQYF. The rearrangement uses TRBV5-6 and TRBJ2-5, with a weak D call TRBD1 (7 bases). The CDR3 spans 17 residues. V was pared by 0 bases and J by 0 bases, with 15 bases between. Germline CDR1 SGHDT, CDR2 YYEEEE.

The chain employs TRBV1 and TRBJ2-1; the table's D gene call, TRBD1, was not cross checked with the DNA. TRBV1 is noted as a pseudogene. The CDR3 totals 15 residues. This CDR3 reads CTSFFDRGRFNEQFF. The CDR3 coding sequence is TGCACCAGCTTTTTCGACAGGGGGCGTTTCAATGAGCAGTTCTTC.

This clone was seen just once. This chain connects TRBV9 to TRBJ2-5, with D tentatively TRBD1 (8 bases). The germline CDR1 and CDR2 sequences are SGDLS and YYNGEE. The V end lost 0 bases, the J end lost 5 bases, and 14 bases lay between the germline ends. The length of the CDR3 is 15 residues. The chain's CDR3 is CASSVETGGGETQYF. The DNA for the CDR3 is TGTGCCAGCAGCGTAGAAACAGGGGGAGGGGAGACCCAGTACTTC.

This chain joins TRBV4-1 and TRBJ2-7; D unclear. V was pared by 2 bases and J by 7 bases, with 6 bases between. Per germline, CDR1 MGHRA and CDR2 YSYEKL. This CDR3 contains 11 residues. CDR3 protein: CASSQFREQYF. The CDR3 region has the DNA TGCGCCAGCAGCCAATTCAGGGAGCAGTACTTC.

V usage is TRBV13 and J usage is TRBJ2-5; 7 bases are a match to TRBD1. The length of the CDR3 is 15 residues. V dropped 1 base and J dropped 5; count of bases not matched to a gene: 7. Germline values: CDR1 PRHDT, CDR2 FYEKMQ (reference sequence). CDR3 nucleotide sequence: TGTGCCAGCAGCTTAGCGGGACAGCCGCGGGAGACCCAGTACTTC. It codes for CASSLAGQPRETQYF. The full variable domain, with the rest looked up from reference TRBV13 and TRBJ2-5, is AAGVIQSPRHLIKEKRETATLKCYPIPRHDTVYWYQQGPGQDPQFLISFYEKMQSDKGSIPDRFSAQQFSDYHSELNMSSLELGDSALYFCASSLAGQPRETQYFGPGTRLLVL.

J is TRBJ1-3 and V is TRBV27; a possible D gene is TRBD1 (5 bases). V lost 2 bases, J lost 4 bases, and 12 bases lay in between. Looked up from germline, CDR1 is MNHEY and CDR2 is SMNVEV (reference sequence). This CDR3 has 15 amino acids. The CDR3 DNA sequence: TGTGCCAGCAGTTTACAAGGGGTCTTAGGAAACACCATATATTTT. This translates into CASSLQGVLGNTIYF.

As concerns this clone: Compared with germline, one end of the junction differs, possibly owing to a read error. V is TRBV7-7 and J is TRBJ2-1, with TRBD2 identical over 7 bases. The germline V gene has CDR1 SSHAT and CDR2 FNYEAQ (reference sequence). This CDR3 is built from 14 residues. The CDR3 spells CASSAASGYNEQFF. In DNA, the CDR3 is TGTGCTAGCAGCGCCGCTAGCGGATACAATGAGCAGTTCTTC.

The rearrangement joins TRBV7-9 to TRBJ1-5, with D hard to call. This CDR3 spans 14 amino acids. Germline V gene data show CDR1 as SEHNR and CDR2 as FQNEAQ (reference sequence). Trimming took 5 bases from V and 0 from J, leaving 8 bases between them. For the CDR3, the DNA is TGTGCCAGCAGCCCGGGAGTTAGCAATCAGCCCCAGCATTTT. This sequence encodes CASSPGVSNQPQHF.

This chain links TRBV5-4 with TRBJ2-1, with D possibly being TRBD1 (7 bases). CDR3 length: 16 amino acids. The V and J ends lost 0 bases and 7 bases respectively, with 17 bases between them. From germline, CDR1 is SGHNT and CDR2 YYREEE (reference sequence). Written as DNA, the CDR3 is TGTGCCAGCAGCTTGGGGGAAGGGCAGGGGGGAAATGAGCAGTTCTTC. It translates to CASSLGEGQGGNEQFF. The variable domain in full, with the rest retrieved from reference TRBV5-4 and TRBJ2-1, is ETGVTQSPTHLIKTRGQQVTLRCSSQSGHNTVSWYQQALGQGPQFIFQYYREEENGRGNFPPRFSGLQFPNYSSELNVNALELDDSALYLCASSLGEGQGGNEQFFGPGTRLTVL.

This rearrangement joins TRBV29-1 to TRBJ1-1; D gene uncertain. The CDR3 spans 13 residues. The germline gives CDR1 SQVTM, CDR2 ANQGSEA. V was pared by 2 bases and J by 2 bases, with 9 bases between. In nucleotides, the CDR3 is TGCAGCGTTGAACTAGGATTTAACACTGAAGCTTTCTTT. Its translation: CSVELGFNTEAFF.

The V and J genes are TRBV27 and TRBJ2-7, with D perhaps matching TRBD1 (5 bases). The CDR3 consists of 14 residues. The germline V gene encodes CDR1 MNHEY and CDR2 SMNVEV (reference sequence). V was shortened by 6 bases and J by 4 bases, with 16 bases between the two germline ends. The CDR3, as DNA: TGTGCCAGCAGCTTGTCAGGGTATCGTTACGAGCAGTACTTC. Its translation: CASSLSGYRYEQYF.

The chain carries TRBV4-1 and TRBJ2-7; TRBD2 might be the D (6 bases). Germline loops: CDR1 MGHRA, CDR2 YSYEKL. The V gene lost 0 bases and the J gene lost 3 bases, with 12 bases spanning the gap. The CDR3 contains 15 residues. CDR3 sequence: CASSQEIGRSYEQYF. In nucleotides, the CDR3 is TGCGCCAGCAGCCAAGAAATCGGGAGAAGCTACGAGCAGTACTTC.

The rearrangement links TRBV28 to TRBJ2-7; weak D call: TRBD2 (6 bases). V dropped 3 bases and J dropped 4 bases, with 19 bases sitting between them. The CDR3 consists of 16 residues. Germline-derived CDR1 and CDR2 are MDHEN and SYDVKM. CDR3: CASSFFTGEGDYEQYF. The CDR3, as DNA: TGTGCCAGCAGTTTTTTTACGGGGGAAGGCGATTACGAGCAGTACTTC.

This chain links TRBV6-5 with TRBJ1-1; D is perhaps TRBD1 (5 bases). Trimming shortened V by 0 bases and J by 1 base, and 6 bases separated the two germline ends. The CDR3 is made up of 14 amino acids. Germline V gives CDR1 MNHEY, CDR2 SVGAGI. The CDR3 protein is CASSYSTANTEAFF. The CDR3 bases are TGTGCCAGCAGTTACTCGACAGCGAACACTGAAGCTTTCTTT.

This clone was seen just once. For the CDR3, the DNA is TGTGCCAGCAGCTTGGAGGGGCTCTATTCACCCCTCCACTTT. This codes for CASSLEGLYSPLHF. The rearrangement joins TRBV5-4 to TRBJ1-6; D is perhaps TRBD1 (5 bases). The germline CDR1 and CDR2 sequences are SGHNT and YYREEE (reference sequence). The CDR3 consists of 14 residues. Deletions cut 0 bases from V and 8 bases from J, with 9 bases between. The full variable domain, completed using reference TRBV5-4 and TRBJ1-6, is ETGVTQSPTHLIKTRGQQVTLRCSSQSGHNTVSWYQQALGQGPQFIFQYYREEENGRGNFPPRFSGLQFPNYSSELNVNALELDDSALYLCASSLEGLYSPLHFGNGTRLTVT.

The chain recombines TRBV2 with TRBJ2-1; D is unclear. Germline assignment: CDR1 SNHLY and CDR2 FYNNEI. The length of the CDR3 is 11 residues. V was trimmed by 5 bases and J by 8 bases, leaving 7 bases between them. CDR3 coding DNA: TGTGCCAGCAGTCGTATCGATGAGCAGTTCTTC. As protein: CASSRIDEQFF.

This clone occurred a few times. This sequence joins TRBV4-1 and TRBJ2-7; D is possibly TRBD1 (5 bases). CDR1 and CDR2 from the germline V gene are MGHRA and YSYEKL. Between the trimmed V and J ends, which lost 4 bases and 1 base, there was a span of 11 bases. The CDR3 extends over 14 amino acids. The CDR3 nucleotides are TGCGCCAGCAGCCTAGTCCCAGGGTCCTACGAGCAGTACTTC. Protein product: CASSLVPGSYEQYF.

The J gene is TRBJ2-7, the V gene TRBV5-1, with D unresolved. Trimming pared 6 bases from V and 2 bases from J, leaving 18 bases between. CDR1 and CDR2 (germline): SGHRS, YFSETQ. CDR3 length: 15 residues. The CDR3 here is CASTPLAEQPYEQYF. CDR3 DNA sequence: TGCGCCAGCACCCCACTGGCGGAGCAGCCCTACGAGCAGTACTTC.

The chain joins TRBV19 to TRBJ1-6, with D possibly TRBD1 on 6 matching bases. The CDR3 loop spans 16 amino acids. Trimming stripped 7 bases from V and 5 bases from J, with 18 bases between. Germline V gene lookup returns CDR1 LNHDA and CDR2 SQIVND (reference sequence). CDR3 DNA sequence: TGTGCCAGTACCGCGGCAGGGGTGATCCATAATTCACCCCTCCACTTT. Its protein is CASTAAGVIHNSPLHF.

This clone was observed once. An end of the junction does not agree with germline; a read error may underlie this. This chain uses TRBV28 with TRBJ1-5, with D possibly TRBD1 on 5 matching bases. The V gene's germline CDR1 is MDHEN and CDR2 SYDVKM. The CDR3 is made up of 15 amino acids. The CDR3, as DNA: TGTGCCAGCAGCTTATTCCAGGGTCTCGGTCAGCCCCAGCATTTT. Amino acids: CASSLFQGLGQPQHF.

The chain is built from TRBV5-1 and TRBJ2-7; no clear D. Germline-derived CDR1 and CDR2 are SGHRS and YFSETQ. V was trimmed by 4 bases and J by 4 bases, leaving 12 bases between them. This CDR3 is built from 13 residues. The chain's CDR3 is CASSHLGDYEQYF. CDR3 coding DNA: TGCGCCAGCAGCCACTTAGGAGATTACGAGCAGTACTTC.